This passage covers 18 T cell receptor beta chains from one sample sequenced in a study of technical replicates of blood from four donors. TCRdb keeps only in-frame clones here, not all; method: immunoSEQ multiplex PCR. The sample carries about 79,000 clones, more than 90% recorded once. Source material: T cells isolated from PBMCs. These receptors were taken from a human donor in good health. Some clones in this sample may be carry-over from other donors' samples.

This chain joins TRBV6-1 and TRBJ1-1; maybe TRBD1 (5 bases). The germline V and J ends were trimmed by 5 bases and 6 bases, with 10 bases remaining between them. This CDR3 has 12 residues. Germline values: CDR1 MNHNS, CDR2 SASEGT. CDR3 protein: CASSSRVSEAFF. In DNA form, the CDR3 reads TGTGCCAGCAGTAGCAGGGTGTCTGAAGCTTTCTTT.

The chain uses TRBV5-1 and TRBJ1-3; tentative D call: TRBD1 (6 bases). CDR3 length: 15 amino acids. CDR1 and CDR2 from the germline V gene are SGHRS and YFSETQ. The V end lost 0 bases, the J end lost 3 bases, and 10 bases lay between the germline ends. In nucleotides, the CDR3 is TGCGCCAGCAGCTTGGACGCAGGGGATGGAAACACCATATATTTT. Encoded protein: CASSLDAGDGNTIYF.

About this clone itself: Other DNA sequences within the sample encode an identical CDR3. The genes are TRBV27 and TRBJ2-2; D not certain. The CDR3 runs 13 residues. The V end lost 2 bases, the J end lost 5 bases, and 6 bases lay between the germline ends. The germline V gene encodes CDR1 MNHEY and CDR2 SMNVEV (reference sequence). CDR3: CASSLGRTGELFF. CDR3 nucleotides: TGTGCCAGCAGTTTAGGTAGAACCGGGGAGCTGTTTTTT.

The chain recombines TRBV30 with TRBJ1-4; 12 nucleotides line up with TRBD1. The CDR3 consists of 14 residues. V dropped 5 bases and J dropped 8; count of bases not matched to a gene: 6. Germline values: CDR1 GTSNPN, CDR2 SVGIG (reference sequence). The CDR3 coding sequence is TGTGCCTGGGCCTCCGGGACAGGGGGCGAAAAACTGTTTTTT. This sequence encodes CAWASGTGGEKLFF.

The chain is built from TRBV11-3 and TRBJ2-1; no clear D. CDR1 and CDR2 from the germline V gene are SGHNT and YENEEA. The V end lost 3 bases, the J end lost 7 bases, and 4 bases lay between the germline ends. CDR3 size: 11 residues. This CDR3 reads CASSFNNEQFF. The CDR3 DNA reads TGTGCCAGCAGCTTTAATAATGAGCAGTTCTTC. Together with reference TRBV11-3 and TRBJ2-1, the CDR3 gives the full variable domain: EAGVVQSPRYKIIEKKQPVAFWCNPISGHNTLYWYLQNLGQGPELLIRYENEEAVDDSQLPKDRFSAERLKGVDSTLKIQPAELGDSAVYLCASSFNNEQFFGPGTRLTVL.

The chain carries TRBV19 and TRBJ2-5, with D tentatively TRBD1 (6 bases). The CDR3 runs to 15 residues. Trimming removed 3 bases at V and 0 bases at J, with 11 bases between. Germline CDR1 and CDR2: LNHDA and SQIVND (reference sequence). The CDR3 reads CASSIGDIYQETQYF. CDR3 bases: TGTGCCAGTAGTATCGGGGACATTTACCAAGAGACCCAGTACTTC.

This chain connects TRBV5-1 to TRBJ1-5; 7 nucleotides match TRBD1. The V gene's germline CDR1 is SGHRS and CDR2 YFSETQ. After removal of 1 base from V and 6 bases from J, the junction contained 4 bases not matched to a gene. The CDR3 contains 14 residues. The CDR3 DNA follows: TGCGCCAGCAGCTTGTCGACAGGGAGTCAGCCCCAGCATTTT. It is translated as CASSLSTGSQPQHF.

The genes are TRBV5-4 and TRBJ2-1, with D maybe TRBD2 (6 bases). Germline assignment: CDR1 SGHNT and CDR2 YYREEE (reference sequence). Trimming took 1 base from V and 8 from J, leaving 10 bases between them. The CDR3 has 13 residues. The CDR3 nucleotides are TGTGCCAGCAGCTTGCCGGGGGAGGATGAGCAGTTCTTC. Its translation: CASSLPGEDEQFF.

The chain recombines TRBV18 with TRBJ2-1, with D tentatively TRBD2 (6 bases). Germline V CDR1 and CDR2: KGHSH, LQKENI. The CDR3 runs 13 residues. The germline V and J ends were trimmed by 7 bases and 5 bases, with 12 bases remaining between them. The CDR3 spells CASLKDYNNEQFF. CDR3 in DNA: TGTGCCAGCTTAAAGGACTATAACAATGAGCAGTTCTTC.

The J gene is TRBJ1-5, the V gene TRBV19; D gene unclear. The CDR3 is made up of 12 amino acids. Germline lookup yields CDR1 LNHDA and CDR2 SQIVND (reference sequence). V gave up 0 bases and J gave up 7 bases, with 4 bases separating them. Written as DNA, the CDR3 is TGTGCCAGTAGTATAGACCGGCAGCCCCAGCATTTT. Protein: CASSIDRQPQHF.

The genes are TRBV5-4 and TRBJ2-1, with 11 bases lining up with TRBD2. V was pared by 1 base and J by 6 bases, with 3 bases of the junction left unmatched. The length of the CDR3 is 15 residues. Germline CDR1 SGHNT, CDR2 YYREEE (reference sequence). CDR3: CASSLYLAGGNEQFF. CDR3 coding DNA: TGTGCCAGCAGCTTGTATCTAGCGGGAGGCAATGAGCAGTTCTTC. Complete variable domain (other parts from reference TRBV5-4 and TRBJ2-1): ETGVTQSPTHLIKTRGQQVTLRCSSQSGHNTVSWYQQALGQGPQFIFQYYREEENGRGNFPPRFSGLQFPNYSSELNVNALELDDSALYLCASSLYLAGGNEQFFGPGTRLTVL.

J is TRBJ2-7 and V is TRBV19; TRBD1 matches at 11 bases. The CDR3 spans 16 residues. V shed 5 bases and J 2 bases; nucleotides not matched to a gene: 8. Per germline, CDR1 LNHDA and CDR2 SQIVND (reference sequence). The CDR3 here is CASSETDRGLPYEQYF. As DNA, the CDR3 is TGTGCCAGTAGTGAAACGGACAGGGGGCTACCCTACGAGCAGTACTTC. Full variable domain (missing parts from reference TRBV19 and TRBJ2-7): DGGITQSPKYLFRKEGQNVTLSCEQNLNHDAMYWYRQDPGQGLRLIYYSQIVNDFQKGDIAEGYSVSREKKESFPLTVTSAQKNPTAFYLCASSETDRGLPYEQYFGPGTRLTVT.

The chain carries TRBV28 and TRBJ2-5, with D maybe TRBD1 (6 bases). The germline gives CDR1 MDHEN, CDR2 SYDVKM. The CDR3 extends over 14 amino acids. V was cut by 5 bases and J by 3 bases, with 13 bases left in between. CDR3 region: CASSHPRTEETQYF. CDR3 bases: TGTGCCAGCAGTCACCCCAGGACAGAAGAGACCCAGTACTTC.

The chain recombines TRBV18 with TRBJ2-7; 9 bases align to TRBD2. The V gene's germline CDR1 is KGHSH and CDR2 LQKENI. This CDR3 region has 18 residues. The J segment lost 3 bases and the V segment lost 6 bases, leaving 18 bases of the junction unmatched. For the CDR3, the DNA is TGTGCCAGCTCCCTTAAGCGTAGCGGGAGTACTAGGAACTACGAGCAGTACTTC. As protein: CASSLKRSGSTRNYEQYF. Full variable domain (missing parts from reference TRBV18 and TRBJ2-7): NAGVMQNPRHLVRRRGQEARLRCSPMKGHSHVYWYRQLPEEGLKFMVYLQKENIIDESGMPKERFSAEFPKEGPSILRIQQVVRGDSAAYFCASSLKRSGSTRNYEQYFGPGTRLTVT.

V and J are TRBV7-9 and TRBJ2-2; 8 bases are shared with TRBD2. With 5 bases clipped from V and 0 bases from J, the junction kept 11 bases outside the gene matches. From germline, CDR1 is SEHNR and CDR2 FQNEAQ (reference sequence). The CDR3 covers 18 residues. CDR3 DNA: TGTGCCAGCAGCCCCACTAGCGGCCGCTACGCGAACACCGGGGAGCTGTTTTTT. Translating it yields CASSPTSGRYANTGELFF.

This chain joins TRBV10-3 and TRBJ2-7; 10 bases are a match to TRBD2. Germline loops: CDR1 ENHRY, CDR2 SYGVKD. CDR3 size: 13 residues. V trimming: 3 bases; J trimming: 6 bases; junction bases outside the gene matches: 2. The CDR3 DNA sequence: TGTGCCATCAGTGAACTAGCGGGATCCGAGCAGTACTTC. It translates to CAISELAGSEQYF.

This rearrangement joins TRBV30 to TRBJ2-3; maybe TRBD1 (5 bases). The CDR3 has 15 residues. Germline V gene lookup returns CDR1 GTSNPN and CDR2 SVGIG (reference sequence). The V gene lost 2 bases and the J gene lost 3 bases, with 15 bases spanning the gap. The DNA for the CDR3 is TGTGCCTGGAGTAGACAGAGCCTAGGGACAGATACGCAGTATTTT. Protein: CAWSRQSLGTDTQYF.

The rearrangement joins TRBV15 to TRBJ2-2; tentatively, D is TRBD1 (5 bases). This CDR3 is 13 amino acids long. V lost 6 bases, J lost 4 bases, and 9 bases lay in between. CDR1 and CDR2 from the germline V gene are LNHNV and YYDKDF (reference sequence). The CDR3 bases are TGTGCCACCAGGGTTAGGGGCACCGGGGAGCTGTTTTTT. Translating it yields CATRVRGTGELFF.